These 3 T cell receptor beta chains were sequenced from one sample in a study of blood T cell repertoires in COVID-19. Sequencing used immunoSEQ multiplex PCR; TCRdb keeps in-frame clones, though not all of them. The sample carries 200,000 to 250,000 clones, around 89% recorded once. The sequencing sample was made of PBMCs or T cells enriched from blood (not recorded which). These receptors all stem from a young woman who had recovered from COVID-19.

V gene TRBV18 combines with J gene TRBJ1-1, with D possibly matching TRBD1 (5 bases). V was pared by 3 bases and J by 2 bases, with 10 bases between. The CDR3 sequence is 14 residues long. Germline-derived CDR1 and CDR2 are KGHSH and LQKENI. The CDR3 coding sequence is TGTGCCAGCTCACCTAACCAGGGAAACACTGAAGCTTTCTTT. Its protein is CASSPNQGNTEAFF.

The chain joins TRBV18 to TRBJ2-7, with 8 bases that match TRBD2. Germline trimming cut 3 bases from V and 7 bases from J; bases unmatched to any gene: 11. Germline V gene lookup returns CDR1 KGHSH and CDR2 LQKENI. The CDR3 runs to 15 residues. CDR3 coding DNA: TGTGCCAGCTCACCCCCAACGGGGGGGTCGAGGGAGCAGTACTTC. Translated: CASSPPTGGSREQYF.

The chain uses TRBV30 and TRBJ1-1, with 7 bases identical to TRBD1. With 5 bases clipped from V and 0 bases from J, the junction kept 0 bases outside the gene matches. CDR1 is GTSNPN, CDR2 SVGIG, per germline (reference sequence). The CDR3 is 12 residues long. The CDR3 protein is CAWDRVNTEAFF. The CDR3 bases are TGTGCCTGGGACAGGGTGAACACTGAAGCTTTCTTT.